This T cell receptor (beta chain) stems from a study of cytomegalovirus exposure and HLA in healthy donors. Across the whole study: The 120 validation repertoires, a later analysis reported, used the same platform as the approximately 670 first-cohort repertoires.

Clones were read by immunoSEQ multiplex PCR, and TCRdb kept only the in-frame ones, dropping some. This table holds more than 120,000 clones, around 84% found once. Separation from the approximately 690-subject first cohort characterized the roughly 130-subject validation cohort, to which the donors belonged. V dropped 6 bases and J dropped 3 bases, with 6 bases sitting between them. The germline V gene encodes CDR1 MNHNS and CDR2 SASEGT. CDR3 length: 11 amino acids. This clone was seen only a few times. Its antigen is not identified. Study-level findings and limits: The study labeled under 200 TCR beta chains cytomegalovirus-associated. It was confirmed in vitro that a few of the CMV-associated chains were specific for CMV antigens.

The specimen was PBMCs. The receptor's source is a man between 18 and 29 years old in good health and CMV-seropositive. This rearrangement joins TRBV6-1 to TRBJ2-7, with unresolved D. The CDR3 here is CASRLNYEQYF. The CDR3 DNA reads TGTGCCAGCAGACTTAACTACGAGCAGTACTTC.